This TCR beta chain was documented in a study of blood T cell repertoires in COVID-19. Whole-study context: T cells, B-cell-depleted T cells, or PBMCs supplied cDNA or gDNA.

CDR3 length: 13 residues. Trimming cost V 0 bases and J 10 bases, with 10 bases left between them. The germline gives CDR1 MGHRA, CDR2 YSYEKL. Assay used: immunoSEQ multiplex PCR; TCRdb lists only in-frame clones, some missing. Here the sample spans 650,000 to 800,000 clones, around 90% being singletons. This sequence originates from a woman aged 18-29 years with acute or convalescent COVID-19. Sequenced material: peripheral blood. The genes are TRBV4-1 and TRBJ1-5; maybe TRBD1 (5 bases). CDR3 DNA sequence: TGCGCCAGCAGCCAAGACGCCGGGGGACCCCAGCATTTT. It specifies CASSQDAGGPQHF.